The 28 T cell receptor beta chains given below trace back to one sample, sequenced in a study of shared clonotypes between healthy human individuals. Clones were read by immunoSEQ multiplex PCR, and TCRdb kept only the in-frame ones, dropping some. The sample yields hundreds of thousands of clones, 90% to 96% seen once. Sequenced material: naive CD4+ T cells sorted from blood. Specified subset: CD45RA+ positively selected. All receptors come from a woman younger than 45 in good health.

In DNA, the CDR3 is TGTGCCAGCAGTCTCCCCCAGGGGACGTACACTGAAGCTTTCTTT. It codes for CASSLPQGTYTEAFF. This chain connects TRBV28 to TRBJ1-1; D is perhaps TRBD1 (6 bases). The CDR3 runs 15 residues. Trimming removed 5 bases at V and 3 bases at J, with 16 bases between. CDR1 is MDHEN, CDR2 SYDVKM, per germline.

This clone was seen only once. The genes are TRBV2 and TRBJ2-7; TRBD2 might be the D (5 bases). This CDR3 has 13 amino acids. Germline loops: CDR1 SNHLY, CDR2 FYNNEI. V was pared by 5 bases and J by 5 bases, with 13 bases between. This chain's CDR3 is CASSKRSPHEQYF. The DNA for the CDR3 is TGTGCCAGCAGTAAGCGGAGTCCCCACGAGCAGTACTTC.

V gene TRBV5-1 combines with J gene TRBJ2-2; D not resolved. This CDR3 region has 15 residues. The germline V gene encodes CDR1 SGHRS and CDR2 YFSETQ. Trimming cost V 0 bases and J 1 base, with 7 bases left between them. CDR3 in DNA: TGCGCCAGCAGCTTGGATACAGTGAACACCGGGGAGCTGTTTTTT. Its translation is CASSLDTVNTGELFF. The full variable domain, rest sourced from reference TRBV5-1 and TRBJ2-2, is KAGVTQTPRYLIKTRGQQVTLSCSPISGHRSVSWYQQTPGQGLQFLFEYFSETQRNKGNFPGRFSGRQFSNSRSEMNVSTLELGDSALYLCASSLDTVNTGELFFGEGSRLTVL.

The chain joins TRBV10-3 to TRBJ2-3; D uncertain. The CDR3 is 16 amino acids. The ends were cut back, 8 bases at V and 0 bases at J, with 18 bases in the middle. CDR1 is ENHRY, CDR2 SYGVKD, per germline. The CDR3 is CAIGRASLPSTDTQYF. DNA of the CDR3: TGTGCCATCGGTCGGGCCAGCCTTCCTAGCACAGATACGCAGTATTTT.

The V and J genes are TRBV27 and TRBJ2-3, with TRBD2 as a possible D gene (6 bases). Deletions cut 8 bases from V and 4 bases from J, with 16 bases between. The CDR3 is 14 amino acids. CDR1 MNHEY and CDR2 SMNVEV come from the germline V gene (reference sequence). DNA for the CDR3: TGTGCCAGCGGAACCGGGAGCCCGCCAGATACGCAGTATTTT. Its translation is CASGTGSPPDTQYF.

This sequence joins TRBV6-5 and TRBJ1-2; tentative D call: TRBD1 (5 bases). V dropped 2 bases and J dropped 4 bases, with 14 bases sitting between them. This CDR3 has 15 amino acids. Germline V gene data show CDR1 as MNHEY and CDR2 as SVGAGI. CDR3 in DNA: TGTGCCAGCAGTTACGGTACACCAGGGAGCTATGGCTACACCTTC. Its translation: CASSYGTPGSYGYTF.

J is TRBJ1-1 and V is TRBV7-8; TRBD1 aligns across 8 bases. The J segment lost 5 bases and the V segment lost 2 bases, leaving 10 bases of the junction unmatched. CDR3 length: 16 residues. Germline V gives CDR1 SGHVS, CDR2 FQNEAQ. This chain's CDR3 is CASSLFRDRPGTEAFF. DNA of the CDR3: TGTGCCAGCAGCTTATTTCGGGACAGGCCGGGAACTGAAGCTTTCTTT.

The rearrangement joins TRBV5-1 to TRBJ1-4, with D possibly TRBD1 on 5 matching bases. V lost 4 bases and J lost 8, with 15 bases in between. In germline, CDR1 is SGHRS, CDR2 YFSETQ. This CDR3 region has 14 residues. The CDR3 sequence is CASSPRDGREKLFF. For the CDR3, the DNA is TGCGCCAGCAGCCCCCGGGACGGGAGAGAAAAACTGTTTTTT.

The rearrangement uses TRBV11-1 and TRBJ2-7; weak D call: TRBD1 (6 bases). Trimming took 6 bases from V and 2 from J, leaving 14 bases between them. This CDR3 is 14 amino acids long. Germline CDR1 and CDR2: SGHAT and FQDESV (reference sequence). CDR3: CASSSPGHPYEQYF. The CDR3, as DNA: TGTGCCAGCAGTTCACCGGGACATCCCTACGAGCAGTACTTC.

This clone was seen a few times. The V and J genes are TRBV20-1 and TRBJ1-1; D unclear. Trimming shortened V by 5 bases and J by 1 base, and 5 bases separated the two germline ends. From germline, CDR1 is DFQATT and CDR2 SNEGSKA (reference sequence). The CDR3 spans 11 residues. In DNA form, the CDR3 reads TGCAGTGCTGAAAAGAACACTGAAGCTTTCTTT. Protein product: CSAEKNTEAFF.

This chain links TRBV7-2 with TRBJ2-7; D tentatively reads TRBD1 or TRBD2 (6 bases each). Germline values: CDR1 SGHTA, CDR2 FQGNSA. Trimming took 5 bases from V and 0 from J, leaving 20 bases between them. CDR3 size: 17 residues. The CDR3 bases are TGTGCCAGCAGCGGGACTCGGGGGCTACATTTCTCCTACGAGCAGTACTTC. Amino acid sequence: CASSGTRGLHFSYEQYF.

V gene TRBV11-2 combines with J gene TRBJ2-1, with 7 bases fitting TRBD2. The CDR3 contains 16 residues. Trimming at V came to 5 bases and at J to 5 bases, leaving 12 bases not matched to a gene. Germline lookup yields CDR1 SGHAT and CDR2 FQNNGV. The CDR3: CASSAHPGTTNNEQFF. CDR3 nucleotide sequence: TGTGCCAGCAGCGCACACCCCGGGACTACAAACAATGAGCAGTTCTTC.

This clone has just one count. This chain joins TRBV14 and TRBJ2-7, with D perhaps matching TRBD1 (6 bases). V was pared by 4 bases and J by 7 bases, with 14 bases between. This CDR3 comprises 13 residues. The germline V gene has CDR1 SGHDN and CDR2 FVKESK. The CDR3: CASSLIPRGEQYF. The CDR3 DNA is TGTGCCAGCAGCCTCATACCTAGGGGGGAGCAGTACTTC.

J is TRBJ1-1 and V is TRBV5-4; perhaps TRBD1 as D (5 bases). From germline, CDR1 is SGHNT and CDR2 YYREEE (reference sequence). V lost 1 base, J lost 6 bases, and 16 bases lay in between. CDR3 size: 15 residues. CDR3 sequence (DNA): TGTGCCAGCAGCTTGTTAAGACATTGGGGCGCTGAAGCTTTCTTT. Protein sequence: CASSLLRHWGAEAFF.

The rearrangement joins TRBV2 to TRBJ2-3, with 7 bases fitting TRBD1. CDR3 size: 17 residues. Germline CDR1 and CDR2: SNHLY and FYNNEI. The ends lost 2 bases at V and 3 bases at J; junction bases unmatched: 11. The CDR3 is CASSEPDRDGRTDTQYF. For the CDR3, the DNA is TGTGCCAGCAGTGAACCCGACAGGGATGGGAGAACAGATACGCAGTATTTT.

The rearrangement joins TRBV2 to TRBJ2-2, with TRBD2 matching over 8 bases. The CDR3 sequence is 14 residues long. The ends lost 7 bases at V and 7 bases at J; junction bases unmatched: 8. Germline CDR1 reads SNHLY; CDR2 reads FYNNEI. The CDR3 sequence: CASKLSGSVGELFF. The CDR3 nucleotides read TGTGCCAGCAAGCTCAGCGGGAGTGTCGGGGAGCTGTTTTTT. Variable domain in full (rest from reference TRBV2 and TRBJ2-2): EPEVTQTPSHQVTQMGQEVILRCVPISNHLYFYWYRQILGQKVEFLVSFYNNEISEKSEIFDDQFSVERPDGSNFTLKIRSTKLEDSAMYFCASKLSGSVGELFFGEGSRLTVL.

V is TRBV11-3 and J is TRBJ1-1; TRBD1 aligns across 7 bases. The junction had 4 bases not matched to a gene; V was cut back by 2 bases and J by 1 base. CDR1 and CDR2 from the germline V gene are SGHNT and YENEEA. CDR3 length: 15 residues. The CDR3 DNA is TGTGCCAGCAGCTTAAGAGGGGGCACGAACACTGAAGCTTTCTTT. Encoded protein: CASSLRGGTNTEAFF.

The rearrangement links TRBV7-2 to TRBJ2-1, with 8 positions matching TRBD2. Germline values: CDR1 SGHTA, CDR2 FQGNSA. The ends lost 5 bases at V and 8 bases at J; junction bases unmatched: 8. The CDR3 runs to 14 residues. The CDR3 coding sequence is TGTGCCAGCAGCCAAGGCAGCGGGAGATATGAGCAGTTCTTC. Translating it yields CASSQGSGRYEQFF.

V and J are TRBV2 and TRBJ2-3; 7 positions agree with TRBD2. V shed 7 bases, J shed 15 bases, and the junction held 10 bases outside the gene matches. There are 11 residues in the CDR3. CDR1 and CDR2 from the germline V gene are SNHLY and FYNNEI. CDR3 in amino acids: CASIGEGAPYF. The CDR3 DNA is TGTGCCAGCATTGGGGAGGGAGCCCCCTATTTT.

The genes are TRBV6-1 and TRBJ1-2; 7 bases are a match to TRBD1. J gave up 7 bases and V 1 base, and 15 bases lay outside the gene matches. Germline V gene data show CDR1 as MNHNS and CDR2 as SASEGT. The CDR3 is made up of 17 amino acids. The CDR3: CASSEEIGGRGGLGYTF. The CDR3 nucleotides read TGTGCCAGCAGTGAAGAAATAGGGGGCAGAGGAGGACTTGGCTACACCTTC.

The chain joins TRBV2 to TRBJ2-5, with D possibly TRBD2 on 6 matching bases. Per the germline V gene, CDR1 is SNHLY and CDR2 is FYNNEI. There are 13 residues in the CDR3. Trimming left V 2 bases short and J 4 bases short, with 8 bases between. As DNA, the CDR3 is TGTGCCAGCAGTGAATTGGGGGGAGAGACCCAGTACTTC. Translated: CASSELGGETQYF.

The chain has TRBV27 and TRBJ2-1; possibly TRBD2 for D (6 bases). V shed 4 bases and J shed 10 bases, with 14 bases lying between them. The CDR3 is made up of 13 amino acids. The germline V gene has CDR1 MNHEY and CDR2 SMNVEV (reference sequence). CDR3 amino acids: CASSWRDGKEQFF. CDR3 nucleotides: TGTGCCAGCAGTTGGCGGGATGGTAAGGAGCAGTTCTTC.

The rearrangement links TRBV6-5 to TRBJ2-5, with D perhaps being TRBD1 or TRBD2 (5 bases each). The V gene lost 2 bases and the J gene lost 3 bases, with 7 bases spanning the gap. Germline assignment: CDR1 MNHEY and CDR2 SVGAGI. The CDR3 loop spans 13 amino acids. CDR3 amino acids: CASSYGGKETQYF. The CDR3 DNA sequence: TGTGCCAGCAGTTACGGGGGAAAAGAGACCCAGTACTTC.

The chain uses TRBV18 and TRBJ2-7; 7 bases map to TRBD2. The germline gives CDR1 KGHSH, CDR2 LQKENI. The CDR3 has 17 residues. J was trimmed by 3 bases and V by 2 bases; bases with no gene match: 13. CDR3 nucleotide sequence: TGTGCCAGCTCACCAGCGTCGGGAGGATCCCTAGTCTACGAGCAGTACTTC. It is translated as CASSPASGGSLVYEQYF.

This chain links TRBV15 with TRBJ2-1; weak D call: TRBD2 (7 bases). Between the trimmed V and J ends, which lost 0 bases and 1 base, there was a span of 16 bases. The CDR3 is made up of 18 amino acids. Germline V CDR1 and CDR2: LNHNV, YYDKDF (reference sequence). The CDR3 sequence: CATSRDMGAGESYNEQFF. DNA of the CDR3: TGTGCCACCAGCAGAGACATGGGGGCGGGAGAGTCCTACAATGAGCAGTTCTTC.

The V call is TRBV9, the J call TRBJ1-1; D is ambiguous. CDR3 length: 17 amino acids. Between the trimmed V and J ends, which lost 0 bases and 0 bases, there was a span of 15 bases. Germline V gene data show CDR1 as SGDLS and CDR2 as YYNGEE. The CDR3 sequence: CASSVGQESLVNTEAFF. DNA of the CDR3: TGTGCCAGCAGCGTAGGCCAGGAGTCCCTTGTGAACACTGAAGCTTTCTTT.

This chain connects TRBV28 to TRBJ2-7; TRBD2 matches 9 bases. The CDR3 has 14 residues. The V gene end was trimmed by 4 bases and the J gene end by 5 bases; junction bases not matched to a gene: 6. Germline V CDR1 and CDR2: MDHEN, SYDVKM. In DNA, the CDR3 is TGTGCCAGCAGTTCTGGGACTAGCCCGGACGAGCAGTACTTC. It yields the protein CASSSGTSPDEQYF.

The chain recombines TRBV5-1 with TRBJ2-7, with 9 bases matching TRBD2. After removal of 4 bases from V and 6 bases from J, the junction contained 11 bases not matched to a gene. Germline loops: CDR1 SGHRS, CDR2 YFSETQ. The CDR3 has 15 residues. In DNA, the CDR3 is TGCGCCAGCAGCCCCTTAGCGGGAGAGTCTTCCGAGCAGTACTTC. It yields the protein CASSPLAGESSEQYF.